These 17 T cell receptor beta chains share one sample of origin, sequenced in a study of T-cell reconstitution after alpha-beta-depleted transplantation in children. Unique molecular identifiers tagged the TCRbeta library. One entry per CDR3 protein results from TCRdb running MiXCR on the PCR reads. The table shows about 400,000 distinct CDR3 sequences, with 20% occurring only once. Source: PBMCs from the stem cell graft donor, taken from the stem cell graft. The receptors stem from a human donor who donated a stem cell graft to a child with acute myeloid leukemia.

This clonotype was counted at least ten times. The rearrangement links TRBV20-1 to TRBJ2-1; D gene ambiguous. In germline, CDR1 is DFQATT, CDR2 SNEGSKA (reference sequence). Trimming removed 7 bases from V and 2 bases from J, with 6 bases in between. CDR3 length: 11 amino acids. The DNA for the CDR3 is TGCAGTGACGCTCCCTACAATGAGCAGTTCTTC. It translates to CSDAPYNEQFF.

The chain employs TRBV20-1 and TRBJ1-1; 7 bases match TRBD1. The CDR3 spans 13 residues. Germline V lookup: CDR1 DFQATT, CDR2 SNEGSKA (reference sequence). CDR3 nucleotides: TGCAGCGCTCGACAGGGTTTAAACACTGAAGCTTTCTTT. Amino acids: CSARQGLNTEAFF.

V gene TRBV5-1 combines with J gene TRBJ2-7, with a possible D match to TRBD2 (5 bases). The CDR3 runs 18 residues. Trimming took off 3 bases at V and 0 bases at J, with 22 bases between the two ends. Germline CDR1 SGHRS, CDR2 YFSETQ. As DNA, the CDR3 is TGCGCCAGCAGCTCTGGCGTGGTAGCGTGGGTCGGCTCCTACGAGCAGTACTTC. It is translated as CASSSGVVAWVGSYEQYF.

In this sample, this clonotype turned up a few times. The chain carries TRBV10-3 and TRBJ2-1; 15 positions match TRBD2. After removal of 6 bases from V and 6 bases from J, the junction contained 15 bases not matched to a gene. Germline CDR1 ENHRY, CDR2 SYGVKD. The CDR3 totals 19 residues. As DNA, the CDR3 is TGTGCCATCAGCGAAGGACTAGCGGGAGGGTTTCCTCAACGCAATGAGCAGTTCTTC. It encodes CAISEGLAGGFPQRNEQFF.

This chain uses TRBV5-1 with TRBJ2-7, with TRBD2 matching 11 bases. CDR1 SGHRS and CDR2 YFSETQ come from the germline V gene. The CDR3 sequence is 16 residues long. V trimming: 0 bases; J trimming: 4 bases; junction bases outside the gene matches: 6. The CDR3 spells CASSLVSGRAQYEQYF. In nucleotides, the CDR3 is TGCGCCAGCAGCTTGGTTAGCGGGAGGGCTCAGTACGAGCAGTACTTC.

This chain links TRBV3-1 with TRBJ2-7, with D perhaps TRBD1 (5 bases). The germline CDR1 and CDR2 sequences are LGHDT and YNNKEL (reference sequence). Trimming pared 4 bases from V and 3 bases from J, leaving 16 bases between. The CDR3 is 15 residues long. The CDR3 DNA follows: TGTGCCAGCAGCCTTGGGTCGACAGCCAACTACGAGCAGTACTTC. This gives the protein CASSLGSTANYEQYF.

This chain connects TRBV2 to TRBJ2-7; unclear D gene. Germline CDR1 SNHLY, CDR2 FYNNEI. Deletions cut 1 base from V and 1 base from J, with 11 bases between. The CDR3 totals 15 residues. CDR3 DNA: TGTGCCAGCAGTGAAGTTGTGGGCCGGTCCTACGAGCAGTACTTC. This sequence encodes CASSEVVGRSYEQYF. The full variable domain, with the rest looked up from reference TRBV2 and TRBJ2-7, is EPEVTQTPSHQVTQMGQEVILRCVPISNHLYFYWYRQILGQKVEFLVSFYNNEISEKSEIFDDQFSVERPDGSNFTLKIRSTKLEDSAMYFCASSEVVGRSYEQYFGPGTRLTVT.

This clonotype was counted at least ten times. The chain employs TRBV29-1 and TRBJ2-7, with 9 positions matching TRBD2. This CDR3 region has 15 residues. Germline assignment: CDR1 SQVTM and CDR2 ANQGSEA. Trimming removed 0 bases from V and 0 bases from J; junction bases left unmatched: 3. Written as DNA, the CDR3 is TGCAGCGTTGAAGAAGCGGGAGGATTCTCCTACGAGCAGTACTTC. This codes for CSVEEAGGFSYEQYF.

The count of this clonotype is one. The chain couples TRBV11-2 to TRBJ2-7; 7 bases are shared with TRBD2. The V gene end was trimmed by 2 bases and the J gene end by 2 bases; junction bases not matched to a gene: 6. The CDR3 consists of 15 residues. CDR1 and CDR2 (germline): SGHAT, FQNNGV. For the CDR3, the DNA is TGTGCCAGCAGCTTACGGTCGGGAGGAGCCTACGAGCAGTACTTC. This gives the protein CASSLRSGGAYEQYF.

This clonotype was counted only a few times. CDR3 DNA sequence: TGCAGTGCTAAGGGACAGGAAAGCTCCTACGAGCAGTACTTC. This translates into CSAKGQESSYEQYF. The chain couples TRBV20-1 to TRBJ2-7, with 8 bases matching TRBD1. Looked up from germline, CDR1 is DFQATT and CDR2 is SNEGSKA (reference sequence). The CDR3 extends over 14 amino acids. With V trimmed by 4 bases and J by 0 bases, 5 bases remained unmatched.

The chain couples TRBV5-4 to TRBJ1-1; D not resolved. Per the germline V gene, CDR1 is SGHNT and CDR2 is YYREEE (reference sequence). The V end was cut by 9 bases, the J end by 4 bases, with 16 bases between. The CDR3 spans 13 residues. This chain's CDR3 is CAMGPLPGTEAFF. CDR3 nucleotides: TGTGCCATGGGCCCGCTGCCCGGCACTGAAGCTTTCTTT.

The rearrangement links TRBV29-1 to TRBJ2-2; 10 bases agree with TRBD2. Germline V gene data show CDR1 as SQVTM and CDR2 as ANQGSEA. Trimming at V came to 7 bases and at J to 3 bases, leaving 2 bases not matched to a gene. The CDR3 covers 13 residues. For the CDR3, the DNA is TGCAGCGCTAGCGGGGGTTACACCGGGGAGCTGTTTTTT. This codes for CSASGGYTGELFF.

The V and J genes are TRBV7-6 and TRBJ2-2; 7 bases fit TRBD1. Germline values: CDR1 SGHVS, CDR2 FNYEAQ. The CDR3 consists of 15 residues. V lost 1 base, J lost 6 bases, and 5 bases stayed unmatched. The CDR3 loop is CASSLEVQGAGELFF. As DNA, the CDR3 is TGTGCCAGCAGCTTAGAGGTTCAGGGGGCCGGGGAGCTGTTTTTT. Complete variable domain (other parts from reference TRBV7-6 and TRBJ2-2): GAGVSQSPRYKVTKRGQDVALRCDPISGHVSLYWYRQALGQGPEFLTYFNYEAQQDKSGLPNDRFSAERPEGSISTLTIQRTEQRDSAMYRCASSLEVQGAGELFFGEGSRLTVL.

The CDR3 sequence is CASSQAPGGGYEQYF. The CDR3 DNA sequence: TGCGCCAGCAGCCAAGCCCCAGGGGGCGGATACGAGCAGTACTTC. The chain has TRBV4-1 and TRBJ2-7; 8 nucleotides match TRBD1. Germline-derived CDR1 and CDR2 are MGHRA and YSYEKL. V lost 1 base, J lost 4 bases, and 6 bases stayed unmatched. The CDR3 totals 15 residues.

A few counts support this clonotype. V and J are TRBV7-9 and TRBJ2-4; no reliable D call. The CDR3 has 14 amino acids. The germline V gene has CDR1 SEHNR and CDR2 FQNEAQ (reference sequence). Trimming shortened V by 5 bases and J by 6 bases, and 14 bases separated the two germline ends. The CDR3 protein is CASSQTASINIQYF. CDR3 in DNA: TGTGCCAGCAGCCAAACAGCGTCTATAAACATTCAGTACTTC. Variable domain in full (rest from reference TRBV7-9 and TRBJ2-4): DTGVSQNPRHKITKRGQNVTFRCDPISEHNRLYWYRQTLGQGPEFLTYFQNEAQLEKSRLLSDRFSAERPKGSFSTLEIQRTEQGDSAMYLCASSQTASINIQYFGAGTRLSVL.

This rearrangement joins TRBV15 to TRBJ2-7; D gene uncertain. CDR1 and CDR2 from the germline V gene are LNHNV and YYDKDF (reference sequence). V was pared by 3 bases and J by 6 bases, with 12 bases between. The CDR3 length is 13 residues. DNA for the CDR3: TGTGCCACCAGCAGGCCCCCCGGCGGCGAGCAGTACTTC. Translating it yields CATSRPPGGEQYF.

The DNA for the CDR3 is TGTGCCAGCAGCCAGAGACAGGGCGGCTATTCACCCCTCCACTTT. It is translated as CASSQRQGGYSPLHF. The chain links TRBV3-1 to TRBJ1-6; 7 bases are a match to TRBD1. The J segment lost 8 bases and the V segment lost 3 bases, leaving 7 bases of the junction unmatched. Germline values: CDR1 LGHDT, CDR2 YNNKEL (reference sequence). This CDR3 comprises 15 residues.